Listed below are T cell receptor beta chains from one sample, sequenced in a study of blood T cell repertoires in COVID-19. Repertoires were generated with immunoSEQ multiplex PCR, while TCRdb's copy carries only in-frame clones and drops some. The sample comprises about 60,000 clones, less than 85% of which are singletons, and roughly 9.7% rests with the top ten. The sample comprised peripheral blood. The receptors were gathered from a human donor in a cohort sampled during active COVID-19. Each CDR3 is given with its conserved first and last residue. The D gene is left open where the match is weak. Clone size is shown for a subset of rows, as once, few, many or a class of expanded clone.

v_call	d_call	j_call	clone_size	cdr3_aa	cdr3_nt
TRBV5-8	-	TRBJ1-3	-	CASSLSRTSGNTIYF	TGTGCCAGCAGCTTGTCACGCACTTCTGGAAACACCATATATTTT
TRBV28	TRBD2	TRBJ2-1	once	CASSFSASGRSYNEQFF	TGTGCCAGCAGTTTTTCCGCTAGCGGCCGCTCCTACAATGAGCAGTTCTTC
TRBV10-3	TRBD1	TRBJ1-3	few	CATRTGSSGNTIYF	TGTGCCACTAGGACAGGCAGCTCTGGAAACACCATATATTTT
TRBV14	TRBD2	TRBJ2-7	-	CASSHGSGGRNEQYF	TGTGCCAGCAGCCACGGTTCGGGCGGGAGGAACGAGCAGTACTTC
TRBV19	-	TRBJ1-2	-	CASRNDGNYGYTF	TGTGCCAGTAGAAATGACGGGAATTATGGCTACACCTTC
TRBV27	TRBD1	TRBJ1-2	-	CASSPTYPGQRYGYTF	TGTGCCAGCAGTCCTACTTACCCGGGACAGCGCTATGGCTACACCTTC
TRBV3-1/TRBV3-2	-	TRBJ1-6	-	CASSPEGNSPLHF	TGTGCCAGCAGCCCGGAGGGGAATTCACCCCTCCACTTT
TRBV5-4	-	TRBJ2-1	-	CASSSGQPRSSYNEQFF	TGTGCCAGCAGCTCCGGACAGCCTAGGAGCTCCTACAATGAGCAGTTCTTC
TRBV19	-	TRBJ2-7	-	CASSQYTGSHEQYF	TGTGCCAGTAGCCAATATACAGGGTCCCACGAGCAGTACTTC
TRBV6-4	TRBD1	TRBJ2-1	few	CASSLQGAGEQFF	TGTGCCAGCAGCCTACAGGGGGCAGGGGAGCAGTTCTTC
TRBV5-6	-	TRBJ1-4	-	CASSLLSSRFNEKLFF	TGTGCCAGCAGCTTGTTAAGCTCACGGTTTAATGAAAAACTGTTTTTT
TRBV19	-	TRBJ1-5	-	CASSGLGGAGQPQHF	TGTGCCAGTAGTGGACTCGGGGGGGCCGGTCAGCCCCAGCATTTT
TRBV6-5	-	TRBJ2-1	-	CAAYKGGGNEQFF	TGTGCCGCATACAAGGGAGGTGGGAATGAGCAGTTCTTC
TRBV2	TRBD2	TRBJ2-1	-	CATGTSGYNEQFF	TGTGCCACCGGGACTAGCGGGTACAATGAGCAGTTCTTC
TRBV9	-	TRBJ2-7	-	CASSVESGQDSYEQYF	TGTGCCAGCAGCGTGGAGAGCGGTCAGGATTCCTACGAGCAGTACTTC
TRBV10-2	TRBD2	TRBJ2-2	few	CAVHRSGVNTGELFF	TGCGCCGTCCATCGGAGCGGGGTCAACACCGGGGAGCTGTTTTTT
TRBV19	-	TRBJ2-1	-	CASSISGRALINEQFF	TGTGCCAGTAGTATTAGTGGCAGGGCTCTGATCAATGAGCAGTTCTTC
TRBV4-1	-	TRBJ2-7	-	CASSQRVPDEQYF	TGCGCCAGCAGCCAACGGGTTCCGGACGAGCAGTACTTC
TRBV6-2/TRBV6-3	-	TRBJ1-5	few	CASSYGTSGRHF	TGTGCCAGCAGTTACGGCACATCCGGGAGGCATTTT
TRBV6-5	-	TRBJ2-3	-	CASSMDNTDTQYF	TGTGCCAGCAGTATGGACAACACAGATACGCAGTATTTT
TRBV24-1	-	TRBJ2-2	-	CATSVADYSTGELFF	TGTGCCACCAGTGTGGCAGACTACAGCACCGGGGAGCTGTTTTTT
TRBV29-1	-	TRBJ2-1	-	CSVEGEAPLRVKQFF	TGCAGCGTTGAAGGCGAGGCCCCGCTTCGGGTTAAGCAGTTCTTC
TRBV24-1	TRBD1	TRBJ2-7	few	CATSESGGSYEQYF	TGTGCCACCAGTGAGTCAGGGGGTTCTTACGAGCAGTACTTC
TRBV19	-	TRBJ2-1	-	CASSSGDFAYNEQFF	TGTGCCAGTAGTTCGGGGGACTTCGCCTACAATGAGCAGTTCTTC
TRBV28	TRBD2	TRBJ2-7	-	CASSLSLRGFVSYEQYF	TGTGCCAGCAGTTTATCGTTGCGGGGGTTTGTTTCCTACGAGCAGTACTTC
TRBV28	-	TRBJ1-1	-	CASSLSPQDTEAFF	TGTGCCAGCAGTTTAAGCCCCCAGGACACTGAAGCTTTCTTT
TRBV29-1	-	TRBJ2-1	-	CSVEAHSNEQFF	TGCAGCGTTGAAGCTCACAGCAATGAGCAGTTCTTC
TRBV2	-	TRBJ1-1	-	CASSQGGGAFF	TGTGCCAGCAGCCAGGGAGGCGGGGCTTTCTTT
TRBV24-1	TRBD1	TRBJ2-2	-	CATNQSPGQGNTGELFF	TGTGCCACCAACCAATCGCCGGGACAGGGGAACACCGGGGAGCTGTTTTTT
TRBV6-5	TRBD1	TRBJ2-1	-	CASSINQGAFEQFF	TGTGCCAGCAGTATCAACCAGGGGGCGTTTGAGCAGTTCTTC